A single sample is the source of the 27 T cell receptor beta chains below, sequenced in a study of patients and donors after allogeneic stem cell transplantation. Each CDR3 protein is one row after TCRdb ran MiXCR on the RT-PCR reads. This sample carries 150,000 or so distinct CDR3 sequences, 20% to 25% of them seen once, and the ten largest clones take 20% to 30%. The sample comprised blood, either unsorted or a sorted T cell fraction (not recorded which). These receptors originate from a human donor who was either an allogeneic HSCT recipient or a stem cell or donor lymphocyte infusion donor (not recorded which). It is not recorded whose cells these are; they may come from a transplant donor.

The chain couples TRBV15 to TRBJ1-6; no definite D call. The CDR3 is 13 residues long. V was cut by 5 bases and J by 7 bases, with 9 bases left in between. Per the germline V gene, CDR1 is LNHNV and CDR2 is YYDKDF (reference sequence). DNA of the CDR3: TGTGCCACCAGCGGGGATTTGAATTCACCCCTCCACTTT. Amino acid sequence: CATSGDLNSPLHF.

This clonotype occurred a few times. This rearrangement joins TRBV13 to TRBJ2-7; 7 nucleotides line up with TRBD1. Per germline, CDR1 PRHDT and CDR2 FYEKMQ (reference sequence). This CDR3 comprises 14 residues. V was clipped by 3 bases and J by 4 bases; unmatched bases: 6. CDR3: CASSFGRGSYEQYF. Written as DNA, the CDR3 is TGTGCCAGCAGCTTCGGCAGGGGGTCGTACGAGCAGTACTTC.

The chain employs TRBV20-1 and TRBJ1-1, with D perhaps TRBD1 (6 bases). Germline V CDR1 and CDR2: DFQATT, SNEGSKA (reference sequence). Trimming removed 3 bases at V and 7 bases at J, with 15 bases between. The CDR3 runs 13 residues. The CDR3 spells CSASASRGREAFF. The CDR3 DNA reads TGCAGTGCTAGTGCCTCCCGGGGGCGTGAAGCTTTCTTT.

The rearrangement uses TRBV27 and TRBJ2-6, with D unclear. Germline CDR1 and CDR2: MNHEY and SMNVEV (reference sequence). The CDR3 has 15 residues. The V end was cut by 3 bases, the J end by 0 bases, with 6 bases between. This chain's CDR3 is CASSFTFSGANVLTF. CDR3 DNA sequence: TGTGCCAGCAGTTTTACGTTCTCTGGGGCCAACGTCCTGACTTTC.

The chain recombines TRBV5-1 with TRBJ1-6, with a tentative D call TRBD1 (5 bases). The CDR3 consists of 15 residues. Germline CDR1 reads SGHRS; CDR2 reads YFSETQ. V was clipped by 4 bases and J by 3 bases, with 11 bases between them. As DNA, the CDR3 is TGCGCCAGCAGCCCAGGGAAGTACTATAATTCACCCCTCCACTTT. Protein: CASSPGKYYNSPLHF.

This clonotype appeared a few times. V gene TRBV7-6 combines with J gene TRBJ1-6, with unresolved D. The germline V gene encodes CDR1 SGHVS and CDR2 FNYEAQ. The CDR3 length is 15 residues. V was clipped by 5 bases and J by 2 bases, with 10 bases between them. The CDR3 loop reads CASSLQPPYNSPLHF. The CDR3 region has the DNA TGTGCCAGCAGCCTGCAACCACCCTATAATTCACCCCTCCACTTT.

This clonotype was detected a few times. V gene TRBV5-1 combines with J gene TRBJ1-1, with 8 bases matching TRBD1. CDR1 and CDR2 from the germline V gene are SGHRS and YFSETQ. The CDR3 loop spans 14 amino acids. Trimming removed 3 bases from V and 7 bases from J; junction bases left unmatched: 8. CDR3 loop: CASSWGTGQNEAFF. Here the CDR3 DNA reads TGCGCCAGCAGCTGGGGGACAGGACAAAATGAAGCTTTCTTT.

This clonotype was observed a few times. The V and J genes are TRBV4-1 and TRBJ1-2; no definite D call. The CDR3 runs to 14 residues. With 1 base removed from V and 5 bases from J, the gap between germline ends came to 11 bases. CDR1 and CDR2 (germline): MGHRA, YSYEKL. The CDR3 protein is CASSQGSNFYGYTF. The DNA for the CDR3 is TGCGCCAGCAGCCAAGGATCCAATTTTTATGGCTACACCTTC.

The sample holds many counts of this clonotype. The chain employs TRBV4-3 and TRBJ1-5; a weak D match, TRBD1 (5 bases). Germline values: CDR1 LGHNA, CDR2 YSLEER. This CDR3 spans 16 amino acids. Trimming removed 4 bases from V and 5 bases from J, with 18 bases in between. The CDR3 DNA sequence: TGCGCCAGCAGCCTTTCACGGAGCAGGGTTGATCAGCCCCAGCATTTT. Amino acid sequence: CASSLSRSRVDQPQHF.

This rearrangement joins TRBV20-1 to TRBJ1-5, with 7 bases aligning to TRBD1. Germline CDR1 and CDR2: DFQATT and SNEGSKA (reference sequence). V shed 5 bases, J shed 0 bases, and the junction held 10 bases outside the gene matches. The CDR3 contains 16 residues. The CDR3 nucleotides are TGCAGTGCTGGATGGACAGGCCCGTATAGCAATCAGCCCCAGCATTTT. It specifies CSAGWTGPYSNQPQHF.

This clonotype was seen a few times. CDR3 DNA sequence: TGCAGTGCTAGGGGGACTAGCGGCAGAACCAAGTGGGGTGAGCAGTTCTTC. Translating gives CSARGTSGRTKWGEQFF. V usage is TRBV20-1 and J usage is TRBJ2-1; 11 nucleotides align to TRBD2. The CDR3 extends over 17 amino acids. Germline V gene sequence: CDR1 DFQATT, CDR2 SNEGSKA (reference sequence). V was pared by 3 bases and J by 9 bases, with 16 bases of the junction left unmatched.

The sample holds a few counts of this clonotype. The gene calls are TRBV12-3 or TRBV12-4 and TRBJ1-2, with 10 bases that match TRBD1. The CDR3 is made up of 15 amino acids. V dropped 9 bases and J dropped 0; count of bases not matched to a gene: 7. DNA of the CDR3: TGTGCCAGTCGACAGGGGGCCGAAGCTAACTATGGCTACACCTTC. Translation: CASRQGAEANYGYTF.

There are a few counts of this clonotype. The chain employs TRBV7-8 and TRBJ2-3; D not resolved. CDR1 SGHVS and CDR2 FQNEAQ come from the germline V gene. The V end was cut by 3 bases, the J end by 6 bases, with 13 bases between. This CDR3 has 14 residues. CDR3 in amino acids: CASSLTLGWDTQYF. CDR3 DNA: TGTGCCAGCAGCTTGACCTTGGGGTGGGATACGCAGTATTTT. Filled out from reference TRBV7-8 and TRBJ2-3, the complete variable domain reads GAGVSQSPRYKVAKRGQDVALRCDPISGHVSLFWYQQALGQGPEFLTYFQNEAQLDKSGLPSDRFFAERPEGSVSTLKIQRTQQEDSAVYLCASSLTLGWDTQYFGPGTRLTVL.

This clonotype showed up many times. The chain is built from TRBV4-3 and TRBJ2-1; no reliable D call. The germline V and J ends were trimmed by 0 bases and 3 bases, with 9 bases remaining between them. The CDR3 length is 15 residues. From germline, CDR1 is LGHNA and CDR2 YSLEER. DNA of the CDR3: TGCGCCAGCAGCCAAGATCTCACCAACTACAATGAGCAGTTCTTC. Translation gives CASSQDLTNYNEQFF.

This chain joins TRBV14 and TRBJ2-1; D is uncertain. Germline CDR1 SGHDN, CDR2 FVKESK. The CDR3 totals 15 residues. V was trimmed by 4 bases and J by 9 bases, leaving 19 bases between them. The CDR3 protein is CASSLNALRVAEQFF. For the CDR3, the DNA is TGTGCCAGCAGCCTAAACGCTCTTAGAGTCGCTGAGCAGTTCTTC.

J is TRBJ2-7 and V is TRBV13; D may be TRBD1 (5 bases). The V end was cut by 2 bases, the J end by 0 bases, with 14 bases between. Germline V gives CDR1 PRHDT, CDR2 FYEKMQ (reference sequence). There are 16 residues in the CDR3. DNA of the CDR3: TGTGCCAGCAGCTTACTGGGAAACAGGAGCTCCTACGAGCAGTACTTC. Its translation is CASSLLGNRSSYEQYF.

The chain is built from TRBV10-3 and TRBJ2-3; 10 nucleotides line up with TRBD2. With 10 bases clipped from V and 0 bases from J, the junction kept 10 bases outside the gene matches. The CDR3 runs to 16 residues. Per germline, CDR1 ENHRY and CDR2 SYGVKD. CDR3 DNA: TGTGCCACAAGGACTAGCGGAGGTTGGAGCACAGATACGCAGTATTTT. This sequence encodes CATRTSGGWSTDTQYF.

This clonotype was observed once. V and J are TRBV5-1 and TRBJ2-2; D is perhaps TRBD1 (5 bases). V was cut by 7 bases and J by 3 bases, with 13 bases left in between. Germline loops: CDR1 SGHRS, CDR2 YFSETQ. The CDR3 extends over 14 amino acids. CDR3 in DNA: TGCGCCAGCGCCAAGGACACCCACACCGGGGAGCTGTTTTTT. It yields the protein CASAKDTHTGELFF.

J is TRBJ1-5 and V is TRBV20-1; D not certain. Germline CDR1 and CDR2: DFQATT and SNEGSKA (reference sequence). There are 12 residues in the CDR3. Deletions cut 6 bases from V and 7 bases from J, with 13 bases between. Written as DNA, the CDR3 is TGCAGTGCCTCACTTGAAAACCAGCCCCAGCATTTT. Residues: CSASLENQPQHF.

A few counts support this clonotype. J is TRBJ2-7 and V is TRBV29-1; no definite D call. V was pared by 2 bases and J by 6 bases, with 8 bases between. The CDR3 runs 11 residues. Per the germline V gene, CDR1 is SQVTM and CDR2 is ANQGSEA. CDR3 DNA: TGCAGCGTTGAACGGCCTGGCGAGCAGTACTTC. Its protein product is CSVERPGEQYF.

This chain joins TRBV6-5 and TRBJ1-1; 8 positions agree with TRBD1. V gave up 0 bases and J gave up 1 base; unmatched junction bases: 4. This CDR3 is built from 16 residues. CDR1 and CDR2 from the germline V gene are MNHEY and SVGAGI. CDR3: CASSYSPGGPNTEAFF. In DNA, the CDR3 is TGTGCCAGCAGTTACTCCCCAGGGGGCCCGAACACTGAAGCTTTCTTT.

This clonotype occurred many times. V and J are TRBV12-3 or TRBV12-4 and TRBJ1-2, with TRBD1 as a possible D gene (6 bases). Trimming pared 1 base from V and 8 bases from J, leaving 14 bases between. The CDR3 length is 14 residues. CDR3 sequence: CASSLGGPTGGYTF. CDR3 bases: TGTGCCAGCAGTTTAGGGGGCCCAACAGGGGGCTACACCTTC.

This chain joins TRBV24-1 and TRBJ2-3; D is possibly TRBD1 or TRBD2 (5 bases each). The CDR3 is 14 amino acids. V gave up 4 bases and J gave up 1 base, with 8 bases separating them. Germline V CDR1 and CDR2: KGHDR, SFDVKD. CDR3 residues: CATSDGAGTDTQYF. Here the CDR3 DNA reads TGTGCCACCAGTGACGGGGCGGGCACAGATACGCAGTATTTT.

The DNA for the CDR3 is TGCAGCGTTGAACGGCTCACTGGGAGCGAGCAGTACTTC. Protein: CSVERLTGSEQYF. The chain has TRBV29-1 and TRBJ2-7; D is possibly TRBD2 (5 bases). V was clipped by 2 bases and J by 6 bases, with 14 bases between them. The CDR3 has 13 residues. Germline CDR1 is SQVTM and CDR2 is ANQGSEA.

The V gene is TRBV11-2, the J gene TRBJ1-6; D perhaps matches TRBD1 (5 bases). Trimming stripped 5 bases from V and 10 bases from J, with 21 bases between. The CDR3 has 16 residues. Germline CDR1 reads SGHAT; CDR2 reads FQNNGV. CDR3 nucleotides: TGTGCCAGCAGCCTCTTGGGGCAGCCTCTCGTCTCACCCCTCCACTTT. This translates into CASSLLGQPLVSPLHF.

V and J are TRBV15 and TRBJ2-1; 9 bases agree with TRBD1. Germline V lookup: CDR1 LNHNV, CDR2 YYDKDF (reference sequence). Unmatched junction bases numbered 6, after V lost 4 bases and J lost 8 bases. This CDR3 spans 14 amino acids. DNA of the CDR3: TGTGCCACCAGCACCGGACAGGGGATCGATGAGCAGTTCTTC. Translation gives CATSTGQGIDEQFF.

The V gene is TRBV9, the J gene TRBJ2-5; D is uncertain. Germline V gene lookup returns CDR1 SGDLS and CDR2 YYNGEE. The CDR3 is 13 amino acids. The V and J ends lost 5 bases and 2 bases respectively, with 10 bases between them. CDR3 in DNA: TGTGCCAGCAGAGGCCCCGGTCAAGAGACCCAGTACTTC. This sequence encodes CASRGPGQETQYF.